The entry below gives a single T cell receptor beta chain sequence along with its context. This clonotype appeared many times. Its specific antigen is unknown. There are no base qualities to consult, and no much larger clone falls within one base. Libraries were made using PCR. TCRdb shows the sequencer as Illumina HiSeq 2500. TCR libraries were prepared with molecular barcoding, using unique molecular identifiers to normalize TCRbeta repertoire quantification. The public sequencing data were trimmed at Q25 with fastp and processed into clonotypes with MiXCR by TCRdb, which kept only in-frame beta chains. Identical CDR3 protein sequences are pooled into one entry, listed with their most common genes and DNA. The sample contains about 690,000 distinct CDR3 sequences, over 15% of them found a single time. The ten largest clones take up 0.9% to 1.2% of the sample. The data were obtained in a study of T-cell reconstitution after alpha-beta-depleted transplantation in children (dated by TCRdb to the mid-2010s). Concerning the study at large: The study quantitatively tracked T-cell immune reconstitution after TCRalphabeta/CD19-depleted allogeneic hematopoietic cell transplantation in children using TCR repertoire profiling.

Trimming takes 6 bases off V and 9 bases off J; junction bases not matched to a gene: 5. From the germline V gene (reference sequence), CDR1 is DFQATT and CDR2 is SNEGSKA. CDR3 length: 11 amino acids, cysteine to phenylalanine. Only the CDR3 DNA is retained, 33 bases long and in frame from the first base. The chain is encoded by TRBV20-1 joined to TRBJ1-1; TRBD1 aligns with 9 central bases. This TCR derives from a human donor who donated a stem cell graft to a child with acute myeloid leukemia. The sample was PBMCs from the stem cell graft donor, taken from the stem cell graft. The CDR3 reads CSALQGAQAFF. The DNA sequence reads TGCAGTGCCCTACAGGGGGCGCAAGCTTTCTTT.